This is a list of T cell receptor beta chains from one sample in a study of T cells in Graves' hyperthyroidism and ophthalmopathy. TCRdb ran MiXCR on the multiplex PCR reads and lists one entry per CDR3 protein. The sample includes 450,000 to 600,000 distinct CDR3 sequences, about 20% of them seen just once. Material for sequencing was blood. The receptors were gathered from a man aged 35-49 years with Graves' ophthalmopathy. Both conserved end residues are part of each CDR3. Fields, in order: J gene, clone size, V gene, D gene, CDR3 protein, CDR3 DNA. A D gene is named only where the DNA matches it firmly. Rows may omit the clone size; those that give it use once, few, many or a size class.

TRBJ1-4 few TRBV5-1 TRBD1 CASSKGTGIEEKLFF TGCGCCAGCAGCAAAGGGACAGGGATCGAAGAAAAACTGTTTTTT
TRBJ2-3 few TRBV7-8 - CASSPTLGFSGDTQYF TGTGCCAGCAGTCCCACGTTAGGCTTTTCAGGAGATACGCAGTATTTT
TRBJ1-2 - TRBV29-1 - CSVLDSYGYTF TGCAGCGTCCTAGACAGCTATGGCTACACCTTC
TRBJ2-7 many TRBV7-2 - CASSYRLGGPYEQYF TGTGCCAGCAGCTATCGACTAGGCGGGCCTTACGAGCAGTACTTC
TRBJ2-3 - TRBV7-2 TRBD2 CASSPGLAGSDTQYF TGTGCCAGCAGCCCCGGACTAGCGGGATCAGATACGCAATATTTT
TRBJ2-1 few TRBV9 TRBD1 CASSVATGVPTNEQFF TGTGCCAGCAGCGTAGCTACAGGGGTACCTACCAATGAGCAGTTCTTC
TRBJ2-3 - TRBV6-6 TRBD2 CASSYFGTSGRGADTQYF TGTGCCAGCAGTTACTTTGGGACTAGCGGGAGGGGCGCAGATACGCAGTATTTT
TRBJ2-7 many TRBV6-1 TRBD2 CASSSRTSGRTYEQYF TGTGCCAGCAGTTCACGGACTAGCGGGAGAACCTACGAGCAGTACTTC
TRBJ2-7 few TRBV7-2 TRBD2 CASSQIAGRVHEQYF TGTGCCAGCAGCCAAATAGCGGGGAGAGTCCACGAGCAGTACTTC
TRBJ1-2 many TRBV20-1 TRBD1 CSASLTGGGYGYTF TGCAGTGCTAGTCTGACAGGGGGTGGCTATGGCTACACCTTC
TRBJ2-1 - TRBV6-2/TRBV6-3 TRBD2 CASSYSNLAGVFLYNEQFF TGTGCCAGCAGTTACTCGAACCTAGCGGGAGTGTTCCTATACAATGAGCAGTTCTTC
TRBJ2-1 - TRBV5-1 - CASSLAATASYNEQFF TGCGCCAGCAGCTTGGCGGCGACAGCCTCCTACAATGAGCAGTTCTTC
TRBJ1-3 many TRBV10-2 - CASSQARISGNTIYF TGCGCCAGCAGTCAAGCCAGGATCTCTGGAAACACCATATATTTT
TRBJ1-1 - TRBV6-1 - CASSLWTSAGREAFF TGTGCCAGCAGTCTTTGGACATCGGCGGGGAGAGAAGCTTTCTTT
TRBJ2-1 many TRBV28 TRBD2 CASSLTSGRASGQFF TGTGCCAGCAGCCTTACTAGCGGAAGAGCGTCTGGGCAGTTCTTC
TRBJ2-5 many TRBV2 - CASSEGGLTTQYF TGTGCCAGCAGTGAAGGGGGCCTGACGACCCAGTACTTC
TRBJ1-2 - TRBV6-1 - CASSSGGKYGYTF TGTGCCAGCAGTAGCGGGGGAAAGTATGGCTACACCTTC
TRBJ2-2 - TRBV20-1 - CSALPRVDGELFF TGCAGTGCCCTCCCGAGGGTGGACGGGGAGCTGTTTTTT
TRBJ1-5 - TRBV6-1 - CASSPGAARGPQHF TGTGCCAGCTCTCCTGGGGCAGCCCGTGGGCCCCAGCATTTT
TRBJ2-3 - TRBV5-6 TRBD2 CASSLTSGSGTDTQYF TGTGCCAGCAGCCTAACTAGCGGGAGTGGCACAGATACGCAGTATTTT
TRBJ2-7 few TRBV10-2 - CASSGLDPGYEQYF TGCGCCAGCAGTGGTCTGGATCCGGGTTACGAGCAGTACTTC
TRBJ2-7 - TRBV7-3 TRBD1 CASSWDRVSYEQYF TGTGCCAGCAGCTGGGACAGGGTTTCCTACGAGCAGTACTTC
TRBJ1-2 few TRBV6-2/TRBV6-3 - CASSWLGRGGGYTF TGTGCCAGCAGTTGGCTGGGCAGGGGAGGCGGCTACACCTTC
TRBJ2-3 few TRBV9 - CASSVSNGGFTDTQYF TGTGCCAGCAGCGTTTCGAACGGGGGATTCACAGATACGCAGTATTTT
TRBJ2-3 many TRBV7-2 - CASSLVKGPDTQYF TGTGCCAGCAGCTTAGTAAAGGGGCCAGATACGCAGTATTTT
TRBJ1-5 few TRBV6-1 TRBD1 CASSDRGWDRPRAQHF TGTGCCAGCAGTGACCGGGGGTGGGACAGGCCCAGGGCCCAGCATTTT
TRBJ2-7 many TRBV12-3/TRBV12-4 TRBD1 CASTPGQGSYEQYF TGTGCCAGCACCCCGGGACAGGGCTCCTACGAGCAGTACTTC
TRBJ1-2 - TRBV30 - CAFSQGTNYGYTF TGTGCCTTTTCGCAGGGTACAAACTATGGCTACACCTTC
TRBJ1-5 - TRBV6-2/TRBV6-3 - CASSYSSRGYSNQPQHF TGTGCCAGCAGTTACTCCAGTAGGGGCTATAGCAATCAGCCCCAGCATTTT
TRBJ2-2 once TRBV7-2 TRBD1 CASSLETGTGNTGELFF TGTGCCAGCAGCTTAGAGACCGGGACAGGGAACACCGGGGAGCTGTTTTTT
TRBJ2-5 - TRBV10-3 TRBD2 CAISSWTSGGETQYF TGTGCCATCAGTTCCTGGACTAGCGGGGGAGAGACCCAGTACTTC
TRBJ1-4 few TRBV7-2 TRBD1 CASSFGDRFREKLFF TGTGCCAGCAGCTTCGGGGACAGGTTTCGTGAAAAACTGTTTTTT
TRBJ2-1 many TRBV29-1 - CSVAWTTGDYNEQFF TGCAGCGTTGCTTGGACGACAGGCGATTACAATGAGCAGTTCTTC
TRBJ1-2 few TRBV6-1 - CASSPEGGYGYTF TGTGCCAGCAGTCCCGAGGGTGGGTACGGCTACACCTTC
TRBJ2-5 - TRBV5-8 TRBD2 CASSSGLARETQYF TGTGCCAGCAGCTCTGGACTAGCTCGTGAGACCCAGTACTTC
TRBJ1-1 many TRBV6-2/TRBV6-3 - CASSPDYTEAFF TGTGCCAGCAGTCCCGATTACACTGAAGCTTTCTTT
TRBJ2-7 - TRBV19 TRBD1 CASSIGFGTVYEQYF TGTGCCAGTAGTATAGGTTTCGGGACAGTATACGAGCAGTACTTC
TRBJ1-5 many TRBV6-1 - CASSDSWGFNQPQHF TGTGCCAGCAGTGATAGTTGGGGGTTCAATCAGCCCCAGCATTTT
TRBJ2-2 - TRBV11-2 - CASSLTQVNTGELFF TGTGCCAGCAGTTTAACACAGGTGAACACCGGGGAGCTGTTTTTT
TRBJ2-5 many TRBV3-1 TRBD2 CASSNYAGGPGETQYF TGTGCCAGCAGTAACTACGCGGGAGGGCCGGGAGAGACCCAGTACTTC
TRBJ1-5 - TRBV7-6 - CASSHQWGDQPQHF TGTGCCAGCAGCCATCAATGGGGAGATCAGCCCCAGCATTTT
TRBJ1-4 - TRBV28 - CASGGLGAREKLFF TGTGCCAGCGGAGGGCTCGGGGCGCGTGAAAAACTGTTTTTT
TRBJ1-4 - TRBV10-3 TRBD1 CAISESGDRRNEKLFF TGTGCCATCAGTGAGTCAGGGGACAGAAGGAATGAAAAACTGTTTTTT
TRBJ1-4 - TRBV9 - CASSRDGTTNEKLFF TGTGCCAGCAGCAGGGACGGGACAACTAATGAAAAACTGTTTTTT
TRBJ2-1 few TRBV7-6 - CASSFRATSSYNEQFF TGTGCCAGCAGCTTTAGGGCGACAAGCTCCTACAATGAGCAGTTCTTC
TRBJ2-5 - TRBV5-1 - CASSSTYNSQETQYF TGCGCCAGCAGCTCCACCTATAATTCCCAAGAGACCCAGTACTTC
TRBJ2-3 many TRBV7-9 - CASSSWVRDRDTQYF TGTGCCAGCAGCTCTTGGGTGCGGGATCGCGATACGCAGTATTTT
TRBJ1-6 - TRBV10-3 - CAIGGQTNSPLHF TGTGCCATCGGTGGACAGACAAATTCACCCCTCCACTTT